This T cell receptor beta chain was captured in a study of control samples from healthy donors and cancer patients. The germline CDR1 and CDR2 sequences are LNHDA and SQIVND (reference sequence). The length of the CDR3 is 15 residues. V was clipped by 9 bases and J by 3 bases; unmatched bases: 13. Method: immunoSEQ multiplex PCR; TCRdb's copy keeps in-frame clones and lacks some. The sample records about 100,000 clones, more than 85% being singletons. The TCR originated in a woman aged 50 to 60 in good health. The material sequenced was blood. The gene calls are TRBV19 and TRBJ1-1; 7 bases are shared with TRBD1. For the CDR3, the DNA is TGTGCCAGCACATACCAGGACAGGCTGGACACTGAAGCTTTCTTT. Its translation is CASTYQDRLDTEAFF. The full variable domain, its missing parts supplied by reference TRBV19 and TRBJ1-1, is DGGITQSPKYLFRKEGQNVTLSCEQNLNHDAMYWYRQDPGQGLRLIYYSQIVNDFQKGDIAEGYSVSREKKESFPLTVTSAQKNPTAFYLCASTYQDRLDTEAFFGQGTRLTVV.